The clone carrying this TCR beta chain was seen just once. Its antigen is undetermined. CDR3 size: 15 residues. The germline CDR1 and CDR2 sequences are SEHNR and FQNEAQ (reference sequence). V lost 4 bases to trimming and J lost 1 base, with 11 bases between them. The record originates from a study of graft-versus-host responses after intestinal transplantation. Across the study: After anti-thymocyte globulin induction, recipients took tacrolimus and steroids for two to three years.

Study results and limitations: Patients who carried graft-donor T cell macrochimerism also had high graft-versus-host to host-versus-graft clonal ratios in their allografts.

TCRdb keeps only in-frame clones here, not all; method: immunoSEQ multiplex PCR. Of tens of thousands of clones in the sample, around 91% were seen once. This receptor was identified in a human patient who received an intestinal transplant, so some T cells may come from the graft donor. The source was PBMCs, collected 118 days after intestinal transplantation. This chain uses TRBV7-9 with TRBJ1-3; D call uncertain. CDR3 in DNA: TGTGCCAGCAGCTCGGGTGAGACATCTGGAAACACCATATATTTT. Residues: CASSSGETSGNTIYF.